This TCR beta chain was captured by sequencing in a study of graft-versus-host responses after intestinal transplantation. Measured with immunoSEQ multiplex PCR; TCRdb has only the in-frame clones, and not every one. The sample lists 90,000 to 130,000 clones; over 85% were seen once. A word on this clone: Its matching antigen is unknown.

Study observations and caveats: Across patients carrying graft-donor T cell macrochimerism, allografts held high graft-versus-host to host-versus-graft clonal ratios. Recipient marrow showed GvH clones, some seen first in ileum or blood.

The CDR3 has 17 amino acids. Germline assignment: CDR1 SGHDT and CDR2 YYEEEE. V gave up 2 bases and J gave up 6 bases, with 24 bases separating them. Sequenced material: unstimulated CD8+ T cells sorted from spleen or lymph node cells, taken before intestinal transplant. The sequence was collected from a human donor who received an intestinal transplant. This chain joins TRBV5-6 and TRBJ2-7; D is perhaps TRBD1 (6 bases). CDR3 in DNA: TGTGCCAGCAGCTTCCCTCGAGTGACAGGTTCTATCGGCGAGCAGTACTTC. It specifies CASSFPRVTGSIGEQYF.